Listed here are 29 T cell receptor beta chains from one sample, sequenced in a study of T cell responses to AZD1222 COVID-19 vaccine (dated by TCRdb to the early 2020s). The library relied on the immunoSEQ multiplex PCR assay. TCRdb re-hosts the immuneACCESS table, in-frame sequences only. Its copies lack some clones; in the studies checked, an unresolved V gene accounts for under half of them, and the cause for the rest is not known. The sample has some 120,000 clones on record, roughly nine tenths of them singletons. Jointly, the top ten make up 25% to 35% of the sample. The meaning of the sample's time point label: baseline before first vaccination. This specimen was peripheral blood, taken on day 0 of AZD1222 vaccination. These receptors came from an adult in good health.

This clone turned up a few times. This sequence joins TRBV27 and TRBJ2-7; D is perhaps TRBD1 or TRBD2 (5 bases each). Germline-derived CDR1 and CDR2 are MNHEY and SMNVEV (reference sequence). Deletions cut 4 bases from V and 7 bases from J, with 17 bases between. CDR3 size: 14 residues. The CDR3 DNA is TGTGCCAGCAGTTCCGGGACCGCCGGGGTTGAGCAGTACTTC. The encoded protein is CASSSGTAGVEQYF.

The chain carries TRBV24-1 and TRBJ1-2, with 7 nucleotides matching TRBD1. CDR1 is KGHDR and CDR2 is SFDVKD in the germline V gene. This CDR3 has 14 residues. V lost 4 bases and J lost 7; bases outside the gene matches: 8. The CDR3 protein is CATSEGTAGSGYTF. CDR3 DNA sequence: TGTGCCACCAGTGAAGGGACAGCAGGGTCTGGCTACACCTTC.

V is TRBV7-2 and J is TRBJ1-1; D is possibly TRBD1 (6 bases). The germline V gene encodes CDR1 SGHTA and CDR2 FQGNSA. Trimming shortened V by 5 bases and J by 4 bases, and 14 bases separated the two germline ends. The CDR3 length is 14 residues. This CDR3 reads CASSPILGATEAFF. The CDR3 DNA reads as TGTGCCAGCAGCCCGATACTGGGGGCCACTGAAGCTTTCTTT.

The chain couples TRBV27 to TRBJ1-1; D gene uncertain. In germline, CDR1 is MNHEY, CDR2 SMNVEV (reference sequence). The V end was cut by 4 bases, the J end by 2 bases, with 8 bases between. There are 13 residues in the CDR3. CDR3 residues: CASSSAVNTEAFF. The CDR3 coding sequence is TGTGCCAGCAGTTCCGCCGTCAACACTGAAGCTTTCTTT.

The chain links TRBV7-6 to TRBJ2-5, with D possibly TRBD2 on 6 matching bases. Trimming took off 0 bases at V and 7 bases at J, with 21 bases between the two ends. Germline values: CDR1 SGHVS, CDR2 FNYEAQ. This CDR3 contains 17 residues. The CDR3 DNA follows: TGTGCCAGCAGCTTAGCGCGGCTAGGGAACCGGCGGGGGACCCAGTACTTC. Protein product: CASSLARLGNRRGTQYF.

V usage is TRBV18 and J usage is TRBJ1-1, with D tentatively TRBD1 (6 bases). The length of the CDR3 is 15 residues. With 0 bases removed from V and 0 bases from J, the gap between germline ends came to 8 bases. Germline CDR1 and CDR2: KGHSH and LQKENI. The CDR3 here is CASSPPGGMNTEAFF. In DNA form, the CDR3 reads TGTGCCAGCTCACCACCTGGGGGCATGAACACTGAAGCTTTCTTT.

CDR3 loop: CASRETRTQGLNEQFF. Written as DNA, the CDR3 is TGTGCCAGCAGGGAAACTAGAACCCAAGGGCTCAATGAGCAGTTCTTC. The rearrangement joins TRBV2 to TRBJ2-1, with a weak D call TRBD2 (5 bases). Per the germline V gene, CDR1 is SNHLY and CDR2 is FYNNEI. The germline V and J ends were trimmed by 6 bases and 6 bases, with 21 bases remaining between them. The CDR3 covers 16 residues.

V is TRBV11-2 and J is TRBJ2-7, with D perhaps matching TRBD1 or TRBD2 (5 bases each). This CDR3 is 17 amino acids long. V was cut by 5 bases and J by 4 bases, with 24 bases left in between. Germline V gene data show CDR1 as SGHAT and CDR2 as FQNNGV. The CDR3, as DNA: TGTGCCAGCAGCCTGTCTCCTCCAGAGGGGAGTTTTTACGAGCAGTACTTC. Translation gives CASSLSPPEGSFYEQYF.

The chain joins TRBV29-1 to TRBJ1-5; 7 nucleotides align to TRBD1. Germline V gene data show CDR1 as SQVTM and CDR2 as ANQGSEA. The CDR3 is made up of 13 amino acids. J was trimmed by 7 bases and V by 3 bases; bases with no gene match: 6. In DNA form, the CDR3 reads TGCAGCGTTGAGGGGACAGATAAGCAGCCCCAGCATTTT. Translation gives CSVEGTDKQPQHF.

The chain employs TRBV5-5 and TRBJ1-1; no reliable D call. Deletions cut 5 bases from V and 7 bases from J, with 15 bases between. The CDR3 has 13 residues. Germline CDR1 reads SGHKS; CDR2 reads YYEKEE (reference sequence). CDR3 in amino acids: CASSMPGGIEAFF. In DNA form, the CDR3 reads TGTGCCAGCAGTATGCCAGGTGGGATTGAAGCTTTCTTT.

The rearrangement uses TRBV6-1 and TRBJ1-2; D perhaps matches TRBD1 (5 bases). Germline loops: CDR1 MNHNS, CDR2 SASEGT. Trimming took off 1 base at V and 9 bases at J, with 12 bases between the two ends. This CDR3 has 13 amino acids. CDR3 nucleotides: TGTGCCAGCAGTGAAGGCCAGGGCCTAAGCTACACCTTC. Its translation: CASSEGQGLSYTF.

V gene TRBV7-8 combines with J gene TRBJ2-7, with 14 nucleotides matching TRBD2. J gave up 3 bases and V 4 bases, and 2 bases lay outside the gene matches. This CDR3 spans 15 amino acids. Germline CDR1 SGHVS, CDR2 FQNEAQ. The CDR3 region is CASSYGTSGGYEQYF. In DNA form, the CDR3 reads TGTGCCAGCAGCTACGGGACTAGCGGGGGCTACGAGCAGTACTTC.

The genes are TRBV4-2 and TRBJ2-1, with TRBD1 as a possible D gene (5 bases). The CDR3 spans 17 residues. CDR1 and CDR2 from the germline V gene are LGHNA and YNFKEQ. V was cut by 0 bases and J by 4 bases, with 16 bases left in between. This chain's CDR3 is CASSQDGQGVKYNEQFF. The CDR3 DNA is TGTGCCAGCAGCCAAGACGGGCAGGGCGTTAAGTACAATGAGCAGTTCTTC.

The chain links TRBV3-1 (or the pseudogene TRBV3-2) to TRBJ2-7; TRBD1 might be the D (5 bases). The CDR3 sequence is 14 residues long. The germline V and J ends were trimmed by 2 bases and 1 base, with 9 bases remaining between them. Germline V CDR1 and CDR2: LGHDT, YNNKEL (reference sequence). This CDR3 reads CASSQPGHSYEQYF. The CDR3 nucleotides are TGTGCCAGCAGCCAACCTGGACATTCCTACGAGCAGTACTTC.

The rearrangement links TRBV7-9 to TRBJ1-5; the match to TRBD1 covers 8 bases. The CDR3 contains 16 residues. With V trimmed by 5 bases and J by 5 bases, 11 bases remained unmatched. Germline CDR1 reads SEHNR; CDR2 reads FQNEAQ (reference sequence). The CDR3 bases are TGTGCCAGCAGCAATAGAGGACAGGGAGTGTATCAGCCCCAGCATTTT. Translated, it gives CASSNRGQGVYQPQHF.

The V gene is TRBV3-1 (or the pseudogene TRBV3-2), the J gene TRBJ1-2; D not resolved. Germline V gene lookup returns CDR1 LGHDT and CDR2 YNNKEL (reference sequence). There are 17 residues in the CDR3. Trimming cost V 0 bases and J 6 bases, with 20 bases left between them. Written as DNA, the CDR3 is TGTGCCAGCAGCCAAGATATGGGGAGGCCGAGGGTAAATGGCTACACCTTC. Amino acids: CASSQDMGRPRVNGYTF.

As for this clone: Germline and junction disagree at one end, which may indicate a read error. V and J are TRBV7-7 and TRBJ1-1; 9 positions match TRBD1. CDR1 is SSHAT, CDR2 FNYEAQ, per germline (reference sequence). The CDR3 spans 15 residues. Here the CDR3 reads CASSPLTGGRTEAFF. The DNA for the CDR3 is TGTGCTAGCAGCCCGTTAACAGGGGGCCGAACTGAAGCTTTCTTT.

A remark on this clone: The junction shows a germline mismatch at one end, possibly a read error. This sequence joins TRBV7-9 and TRBJ2-5; D may be TRBD1 (6 bases). The germline V gene has CDR1 SEHNR and CDR2 FQNEAQ (reference sequence). CDR3 length equals 11 residues. The chain's CDR3 is CAGRGSETQYF. The CDR3 DNA reads as TGTGCCGGCAGGGGAAGTGAGACCCAGTACTTC.

V usage is TRBV18 and J usage is TRBJ2-1, with D uncertain. V gave up 8 bases and J gave up 3 bases, with 17 bases separating them. This CDR3 has 15 residues. CDR1 and CDR2 (germline): KGHSH, LQKENI. CDR3 in amino acids: CASRPLSDHYNEQFF. CDR3 bases: TGTGCCAGCCGACCTTTGAGCGACCACTACAATGAGCAGTTCTTC. Full variable domain (missing parts from reference TRBV18 and TRBJ2-1): NAGVMQNPRHLVRRRGQEARLRCSPMKGHSHVYWYRQLPEEGLKFMVYLQKENIIDESGMPKERFSAEFPKEGPSILRIQQVVRGDSAAYFCASRPLSDHYNEQFFGPGTRLTVL.

J is TRBJ2-2 and V is TRBV7-2; D possibly corresponds to TRBD2 (6 bases). The germline V and J ends were trimmed by 1 base and 0 bases, with 9 bases remaining between them. The germline CDR1 and CDR2 sequences are SGHTA and FQGNSA. This CDR3 has 16 amino acids. The CDR3 sequence is CASSLEGGANTGELFF. The CDR3 region has the DNA TGTGCCAGCAGCTTAGAGGGCGGGGCGAACACCGGGGAGCTGTTTTTT.

A few counts support this clone. The chain carries TRBV7-3 and TRBJ2-7; 9 bases line up with TRBD1. The V gene's germline CDR1 is SGHTA and CDR2 FQGTGA. The CDR3 loop spans 15 amino acids. V dropped 5 bases and J dropped 5; count of bases not matched to a gene: 10. CDR3 sequence: CASSQSGQGNHEQYF. The CDR3 DNA reads TGTGCCAGCAGCCAATCGGGACAGGGTAACCACGAGCAGTACTTC.

This clone has more than one count but fewer than ten. The chain carries TRBV27 and TRBJ2-1; D is undetermined. Germline lookup yields CDR1 MNHEY and CDR2 SMNVEV (reference sequence). The CDR3 has 14 residues. Deletions cut 7 bases from V and 7 bases from J, with 17 bases between. CDR3 DNA: TGTGCCAGCAAAGGTTGGACGTCGAGTAATGAGCAGTTCTTC. Translated: CASKGWTSSNEQFF.

The chain recombines TRBV6-1 with TRBJ2-1, with 8 nucleotides matching TRBD1. Germline V gene data show CDR1 as MNHNS and CDR2 as SASEGT. The CDR3 covers 17 residues. The V gene end was trimmed by 4 bases and the J gene end by 0 bases; junction bases not matched to a gene: 8. CDR3 residues: CASSGTGRPHSYNEQFF. CDR3 bases: TGTGCCAGCAGTGGGACAGGGAGGCCTCACTCCTACAATGAGCAGTTCTTC.

The chain has TRBV7-8 and TRBJ1-2; 10 bases align to TRBD1. The V segment lost 4 bases and the J segment 4 bases; nucleotides outside the gene matches: 3. Germline V CDR1 and CDR2: SGHVS, FQNEAQ. The CDR3 has 14 amino acids. The CDR3 is CASSWGQGPYGYTF. CDR3 bases: TGTGCCAGCAGCTGGGGACAGGGGCCCTATGGCTACACCTTC.

The gene calls are TRBV2 and TRBJ1-4; maybe TRBD1 (5 bases). The CDR3 consists of 14 residues. Germline V gives CDR1 SNHLY, CDR2 FYNNEI. With 5 bases removed from V and 7 bases from J, the gap between germline ends came to 14 bases. The CDR3 loop is CASSSGTRGEKLFF. The CDR3 nucleotides read TGTGCCAGCAGTTCCGGGACCCGGGGTGAAAAACTGTTTTTT.

The V and J genes are TRBV29-1 and TRBJ1-4, with D unclear. V lost 1 base and J 5 bases, leaving 8 bases between the germline ends. Germline CDR1 reads SQVTM; CDR2 reads ANQGSEA. CDR3 size: 13 residues. The CDR3 region has the DNA TGCAGCGTTGAAGCGGCGGGGAATGAAAAACTGTTTTTT. It codes for CSVEAAGNEKLFF.

The J gene is TRBJ1-5, the V gene TRBV7-2; a weak D match, TRBD1 (6 bases). The germline V and J ends were trimmed by 4 bases and 2 bases, with 15 bases remaining between them. Germline values: CDR1 SGHTA, CDR2 FQGNSA. This CDR3 is built from 16 residues. The CDR3 is CASSSGQPGGNQPQHF. The DNA for the CDR3 is TGTGCCAGCAGCTCGGGACAACCAGGTGGCAATCAGCCCCAGCATTTT.

This rearrangement joins TRBV3-1 (or the pseudogene TRBV3-2) to TRBJ1-2; tentative D call: TRBD1 (5 bases). In germline, CDR1 is LGHDT, CDR2 YNNKEL (reference sequence). The CDR3 extends over 14 amino acids. The V end was cut by 0 bases, the J end by 8 bases, with 13 bases between. Here the CDR3 reads CASSQEGSPGGYTF. Here the CDR3 DNA reads TGTGCCAGCAGCCAAGAGGGCAGCCCAGGGGGCTACACCTTC.

The chain has TRBV6-5 and TRBJ1-2; 10 nucleotides line up with TRBD1. The V and J ends lost 2 bases and 5 bases, in that order; junction bases with no gene match: 8. The CDR3 loop spans 16 amino acids. Germline CDR1 and CDR2: MNHEY and SVGAGI. CDR3 in DNA: TGTGCCAGCAGTTACACAGGGACAGGGGTTATGTATGGCTACACCTTC. Translated, it gives CASSYTGTGVMYGYTF.